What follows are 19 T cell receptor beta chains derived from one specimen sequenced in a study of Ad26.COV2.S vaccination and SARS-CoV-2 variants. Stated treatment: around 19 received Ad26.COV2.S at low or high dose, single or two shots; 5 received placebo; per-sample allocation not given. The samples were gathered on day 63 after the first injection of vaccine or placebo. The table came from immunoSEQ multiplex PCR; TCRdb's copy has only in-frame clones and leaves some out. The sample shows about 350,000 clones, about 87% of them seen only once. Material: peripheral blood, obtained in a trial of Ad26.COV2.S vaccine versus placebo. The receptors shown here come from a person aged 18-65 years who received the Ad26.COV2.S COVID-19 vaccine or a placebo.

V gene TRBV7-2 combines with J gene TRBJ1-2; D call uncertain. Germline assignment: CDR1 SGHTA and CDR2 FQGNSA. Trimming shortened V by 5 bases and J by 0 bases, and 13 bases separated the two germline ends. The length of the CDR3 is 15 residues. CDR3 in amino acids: CASSPEGQPNYGYTF. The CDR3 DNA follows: TGTGCCAGCAGCCCAGAAGGGCAGCCTAACTATGGCTACACCTTC.

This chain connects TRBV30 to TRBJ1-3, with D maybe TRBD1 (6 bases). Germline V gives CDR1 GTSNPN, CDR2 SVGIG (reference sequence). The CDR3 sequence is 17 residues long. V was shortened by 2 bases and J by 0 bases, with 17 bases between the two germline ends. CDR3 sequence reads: CAWSPLIGGHSGNTIYF. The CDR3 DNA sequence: TGTGCCTGGAGTCCATTAATTGGGGGCCACTCTGGAAACACCATATATTTT.

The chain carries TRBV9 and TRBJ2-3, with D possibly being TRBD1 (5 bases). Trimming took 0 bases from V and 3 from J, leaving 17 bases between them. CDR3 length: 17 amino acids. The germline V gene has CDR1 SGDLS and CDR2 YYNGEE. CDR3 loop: CASSVGQGRSGTDTQYF. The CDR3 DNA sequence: TGTGCCAGCAGCGTAGGTCAGGGTAGGAGTGGGACAGATACGCAGTATTTT.

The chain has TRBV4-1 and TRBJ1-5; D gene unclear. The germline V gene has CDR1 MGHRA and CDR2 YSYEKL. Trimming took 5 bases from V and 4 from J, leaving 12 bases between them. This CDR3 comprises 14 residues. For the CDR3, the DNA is TGCGCCAGCAGCAGGGATTTATTTAATCAGCCCCAGCATTTT. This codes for CASSRDLFNQPQHF.

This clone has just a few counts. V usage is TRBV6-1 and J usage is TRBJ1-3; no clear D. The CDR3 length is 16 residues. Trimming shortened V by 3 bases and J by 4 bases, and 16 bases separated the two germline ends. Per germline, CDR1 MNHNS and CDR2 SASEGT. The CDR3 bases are TGTGCCAGCAGTGAGGAAATCTGGGGTGCGGGAAACACCATATATTTT. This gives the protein CASSEEIWGAGNTIYF.

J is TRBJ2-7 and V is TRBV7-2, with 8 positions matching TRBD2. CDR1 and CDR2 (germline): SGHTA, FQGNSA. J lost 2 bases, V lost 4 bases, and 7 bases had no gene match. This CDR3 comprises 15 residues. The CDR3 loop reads CASSSRAGGAYEQYF. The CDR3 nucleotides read TGTGCCAGCAGCTCCAGGGCGGGGGGCGCCTACGAGCAGTACTTC.

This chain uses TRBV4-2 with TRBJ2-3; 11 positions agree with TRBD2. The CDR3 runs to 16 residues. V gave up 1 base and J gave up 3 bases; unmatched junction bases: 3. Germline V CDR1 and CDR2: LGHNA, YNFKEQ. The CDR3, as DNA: TGTGCCAGCAGCCAAGTAGCTAGCGGGGGGACAGATACGCAGTATTTT. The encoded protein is CASSQVASGGTDTQYF.

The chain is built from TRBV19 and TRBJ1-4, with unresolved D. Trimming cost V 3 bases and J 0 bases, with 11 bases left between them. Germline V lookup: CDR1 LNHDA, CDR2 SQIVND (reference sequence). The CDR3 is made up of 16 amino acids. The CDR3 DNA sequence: TGTGCCAGTAGTATTAACGCGGGGACAACTAATGAAAAACTGTTTTTT. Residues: CASSINAGTTNEKLFF. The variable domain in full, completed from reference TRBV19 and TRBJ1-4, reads DGGITQSPKYLFRKEGQNVTLSCEQNLNHDAMYWYRQDPGQGLRLIYYSQIVNDFQKGDIAEGYSVSREKKESFPLTVTSAQKNPTAFYLCASSINAGTTNEKLFFGSGTQLSVL.

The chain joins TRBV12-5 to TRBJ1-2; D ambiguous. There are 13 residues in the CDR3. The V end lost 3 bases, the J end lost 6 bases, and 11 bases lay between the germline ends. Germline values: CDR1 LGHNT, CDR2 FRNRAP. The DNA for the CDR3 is TGTGCTAGTGGTTTCTCGGACGACAATGGCTACACCTTC. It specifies CASGFSDDNGYTF.

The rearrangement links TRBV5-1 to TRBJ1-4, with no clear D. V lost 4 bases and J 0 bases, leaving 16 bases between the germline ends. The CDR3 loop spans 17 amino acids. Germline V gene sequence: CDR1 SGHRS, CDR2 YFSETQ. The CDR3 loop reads CASSPGSVASTNEKLFF. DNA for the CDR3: TGCGCCAGCAGCCCCGGATCGGTAGCCTCAACTAATGAAAAACTGTTTTTT.

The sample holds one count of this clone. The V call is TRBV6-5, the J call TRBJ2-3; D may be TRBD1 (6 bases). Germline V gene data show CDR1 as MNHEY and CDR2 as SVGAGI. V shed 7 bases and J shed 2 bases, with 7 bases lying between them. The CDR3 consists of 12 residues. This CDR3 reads CASKGDTDTQYF. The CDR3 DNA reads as TGTGCCAGCAAGGGGGACACAGATACGCAGTATTTT.

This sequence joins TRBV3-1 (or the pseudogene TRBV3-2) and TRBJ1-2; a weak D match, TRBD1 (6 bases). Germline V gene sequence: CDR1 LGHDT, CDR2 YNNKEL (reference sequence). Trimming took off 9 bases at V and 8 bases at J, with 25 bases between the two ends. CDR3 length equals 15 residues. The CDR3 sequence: CASTNRGGVEMGYTF. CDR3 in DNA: TGTGCCAGTACTAATAGAGGGGGAGTCGAGATGGGCTACACCTTC.

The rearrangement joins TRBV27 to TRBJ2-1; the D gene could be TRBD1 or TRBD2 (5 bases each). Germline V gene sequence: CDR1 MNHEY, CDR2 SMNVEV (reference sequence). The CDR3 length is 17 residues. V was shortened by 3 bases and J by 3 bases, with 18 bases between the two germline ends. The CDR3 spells CASSFGALAGNYNEQFF. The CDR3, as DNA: TGTGCCAGCAGTTTTGGGGCGTTGGCGGGTAACTACAATGAGCAGTTCTTC.

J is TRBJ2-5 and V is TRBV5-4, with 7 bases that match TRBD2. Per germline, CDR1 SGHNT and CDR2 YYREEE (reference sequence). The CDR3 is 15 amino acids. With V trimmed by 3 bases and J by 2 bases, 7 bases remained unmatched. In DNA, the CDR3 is TGTGCCAGCAGCTCCCCTGGGGGGGGTCAAGAGACCCAGTACTTC. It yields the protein CASSSPGGGQETQYF.

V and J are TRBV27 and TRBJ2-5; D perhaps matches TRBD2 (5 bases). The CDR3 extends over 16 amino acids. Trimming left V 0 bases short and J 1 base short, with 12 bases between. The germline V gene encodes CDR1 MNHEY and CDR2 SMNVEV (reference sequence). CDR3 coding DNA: TGTGCCAGCAGTTTATCTTTGGGAGCACGCCAAGAGACCCAGTACTTC. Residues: CASSLSLGARQETQYF.

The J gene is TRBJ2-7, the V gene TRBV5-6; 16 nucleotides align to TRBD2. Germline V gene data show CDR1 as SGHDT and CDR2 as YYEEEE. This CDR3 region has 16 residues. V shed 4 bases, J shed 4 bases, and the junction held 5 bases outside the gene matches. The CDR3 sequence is CASSAGTSGRGYEQYF. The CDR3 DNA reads TGTGCCAGCAGCGCAGGGACTAGCGGGAGGGGATACGAGCAGTACTTC. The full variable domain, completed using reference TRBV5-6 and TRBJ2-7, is DAGVTQSPTHLIKTRGQQVTLRCSPKSGHDTVSWYQQALGQGPQFIFQYYEEEERQRGNFPDRFSGHQFPNYSSELNVNALLLGDSALYLCASSAGTSGRGYEQYFGPGTRLTVT.

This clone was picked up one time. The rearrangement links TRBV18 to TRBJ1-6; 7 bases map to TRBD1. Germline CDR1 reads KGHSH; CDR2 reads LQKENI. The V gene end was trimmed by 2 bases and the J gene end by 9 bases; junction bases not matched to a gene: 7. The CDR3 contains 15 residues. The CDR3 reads CASSPAQGGSSPLHF. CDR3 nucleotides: TGTGCCAGCTCACCAGCTCAGGGGGGAAGTTCACCCCTCCACTTT.

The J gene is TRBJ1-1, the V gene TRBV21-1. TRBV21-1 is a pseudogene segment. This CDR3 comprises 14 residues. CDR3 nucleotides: TGTGCCAGCAGCAATGGAGTATCGGTGACTGAAGCTTTCTTT. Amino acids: CASSNGVSVTEAFF.

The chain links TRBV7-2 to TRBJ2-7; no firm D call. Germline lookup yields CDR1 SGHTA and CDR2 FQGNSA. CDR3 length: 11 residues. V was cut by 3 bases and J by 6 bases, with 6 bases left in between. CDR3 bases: TGTGCCAGCAGCTTTATGGGCGAGCAGTACTTC. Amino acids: CASSFMGEQYF.